Below are 28 T cell receptor beta chains sequenced from a single sample in a study of tumor-infiltrating lymphocytes in primary liver carcinoma (dated by TCRdb to the late 2010s). Sequencing relied on an Illumina HiSeq 2500. Using a constant-region primer and ProtoScript II reverse transcriptase, TCRbeta-specific cDNA was reverse-transcribed from about 0.45 ug total RNA. Three nested multiplex PCR rounds, following a slightly modified ARM-PCR procedure, were used to build the TCRbeta libraries. Multiplex TRBV1-TRBV30 forward primers and a Cbeta reverse primer were used in the first two PCR rounds, each of which was run for approximately 9 cycles. TCRdb reanalyzed the raw reads on its own, using fastp at Q25 for trimming and MiXCR for clone calling, and kept in-frame beta chains. Here each entry gathers all rows of one CDR3 protein and keeps the most common genes and DNA. Across this sample there are about 54,000 distinct CDR3 sequences, with about 73% seen only once. The ten largest clones add up to less than 30% of the sample.

Total RNA and DNA were co-extracted without cell sorting from approximately 20-30 mg of bulk tissue using the AllPrep DNA/RNA mini kit. Sequencing input: liver tumor tissue from sampling region 2. The sample's cell subset or site, from its label and the paper: tumor region T2, inferior pole. The receptors were gathered from a middle-aged man with primary liver carcinoma and hepatitis B virus infection.

Regarding this clonotype: One base away lies a much larger clone, so this may be a sequencing read error. This chain uses TRBV30 with TRBJ2-2; D is possibly TRBD1 (5 bases). Trimming shortened V by 8 bases and J by 0 bases, and 16 bases separated the two germline ends. The CDR3 spans 15 residues. Looked up from germline, CDR1 is GTSNPN and CDR2 is SVGIG (reference sequence). Here the CDR3 DNA reads TGTGCCCAAGATCAGGGCCTTTCGAACACCGGGGAGCTGTTTTTT. It codes for CAQDQGLSNTGELFF.

This clonotype occurred many times. This sequence joins TRBV10-3 and TRBJ2-1; the D gene is possibly TRBD1 (6 bases). V was clipped by 4 bases and J by 1 base, with 8 bases between them. The germline CDR1 and CDR2 sequences are ENHRY and SYGVKD. The CDR3 extends over 14 amino acids. CDR3 protein: CAISGTESYNEQFF. The CDR3 region has the DNA TGTGCCATCAGTGGGACAGAGTCCTACAATGAGCAGTTCTTC.

The V call is TRBV29-1, the J call TRBJ2-3; 7 bases align to TRBD2. With V trimmed by 3 bases and J by 3 bases, 12 bases remained unmatched. This CDR3 is built from 16 residues. Germline values: CDR1 SQVTM, CDR2 ANQGSEA. CDR3: CSVDETSGRVTDTQYF. CDR3 nucleotide sequence: TGCAGCGTTGATGAAACTAGTGGGAGGGTGACAGATACGCAGTATTTT.

This sequence joins TRBV7-3 and TRBJ2-2; D ambiguous. Trimming left V 5 bases short and J 9 bases short, with 10 bases between. The germline V gene has CDR1 SGHTA and CDR2 FQGTGA. This CDR3 comprises 12 residues. The CDR3 sequence is CASSANSRELFF. In DNA, the CDR3 is TGTGCCAGCAGCGCCAATTCCCGGGAGCTGTTTTTT.

About this clonotype: Since the CDR3 does not end with the conserved phenylalanine or tryptophan, this likely comes from a read error. Because the CDR3's place on the DNA is in doubt, the DNA is left out and the CDR3 is given as listed by TCRdb. This rearrangement joins TRBV6-5 to TRBJ1-6. Germline V gene data show CDR1 as MNHEY and CDR2 as SVGAGI. The CDR3 spans 13 residues, counting both ends. The CDR3 sequence is CASRAWYNSPFHY.

As regards this clonotype: One end of the junction does not line up with germline, which may come from a read error. V usage is TRBV5-6 and J usage is TRBJ2-2, with D perhaps TRBD2 (5 bases). The germline V gene encodes CDR1 SGHDT and CDR2 YYEEEE. The CDR3 loop spans 14 amino acids. CDR3 nucleotides: TGTACCAGCAGCTTGCAAGGGATCACCGGGGAGCTGCTTTTT. Translated: CTSSLQGITGELLF.

Ten or more counts support this clonotype. The J gene is TRBJ2-2, the V gene TRBV5-5, with D perhaps being TRBD1 or TRBD2 (5 bases each). Germline-derived CDR1 and CDR2 are SGHKS and YYEKEE (reference sequence). Trimming cost V 6 bases and J 5 bases, with 11 bases left between them. This CDR3 is built from 13 residues. The CDR3 is CASTTGATGELFF. Here the CDR3 DNA reads TGTGCCAGCACCACCGGGGCAACCGGGGAGCTGTTTTTT.

This clonotype was counted once. The CDR3 does not end in the conserved phenylalanine or tryptophan, so this is likely a read error. The V call is TRBV6-5, the J call TRBJ2-1, with TRBD1 identical over 7 bases. V lost 7 bases and J lost 11; bases outside the gene matches: 11. Germline V CDR1 and CDR2: MNHEY, SVGAGI. The CDR3 extends over 13 amino acids. CDR3 nucleotide sequence: TGTGCCAGCAATTCGGGGACAGCCAGGAAGCAGTTCCTC. It yields the protein CASNSGTARKQFL.

The CDR3 coding sequence is TGTGCCAGCAGTACCGTAGCGGGAGCCTTCAATGAGCAGTTCTTC. It encodes CASSTVAGAFNEQFF. This chain joins TRBV14 and TRBJ2-1, with 9 bases identical to TRBD2. This CDR3 is built from 15 residues. CDR1 is SGHDN and CDR2 is FVKESK in the germline V gene. The V gene end was trimmed by 6 bases and the J gene end by 6 bases; junction bases not matched to a gene: 9.

As regards this clonotype: At one of its ends the junction is not consistent with the germline gene, which may arise from a read error. The chain employs TRBV11-2 and TRBJ2-2, with 10 positions matching TRBD2. CDR3 length: 16 amino acids. Germline CDR1 SGHAT, CDR2 FQNNGV. CDR3 DNA: TGTGCCGGCAGCTTAGTGGCGCTAGCGGGAGCAGGGGAGTTGTTTTTT. Translated: CAGSLVALAGAGELFF. Using reference TRBV11-2 and TRBJ2-2 for the parts outside the CDR3, the full variable domain is EAGVAQSPRYKIIEKRQSVAFWCNPISGHATLYWYQQILGQGPKLLIQFQNNGVVDDSQLPKDRFSAERLKGVDSTLKIQPAKLEDSAVYLCAGSLVALAGAGELFFGEGSRLTVL.

This clonotype was counted at least ten times. This chain connects TRBV7-8 to TRBJ1-2, with 7 positions matching TRBD1. CDR3 length equals 15 residues. The trim removed 0 bases at V and 2 bases at J, leaving 3 bases unmatched. CDR1 is SGHVS and CDR2 is FQNEAQ in the germline V gene. CDR3 bases: TGTGCCAGCAGCTTAGCGTCAGGGGGGAACTATGGCTACACCTTC. Its translation is CASSLASGGNYGYTF. Variable domain in full (rest from reference TRBV7-8 and TRBJ1-2): GAGVSQSPRYKVAKRGQDVALRCDPISGHVSLFWYQQALGQGPEFLTYFQNEAQLDKSGLPSDRFFAERPEGSVSTLKIQRTQQEDSAVYLCASSLASGGNYGYTFGSGTRLTVV.

On this clonotype itself: Compared with germline, one end of the junction differs, possibly owing to a read error. V gene TRBV11-2 combines with J gene TRBJ2-7; D possibly corresponds to TRBD1 (6 bases). This CDR3 has 19 amino acids. CDR1 and CDR2 from the germline V gene are SGHAT and FQNNGV. The CDR3 here is CVSSTTQGGQVLGLYEQYF. DNA of the CDR3: TGTGTCAGCAGCACGACACAGGGTGGACAAGTCCTTGGACTCTATGAGCAGTACTTC. The full variable domain, with the rest looked up from reference TRBV11-2 and TRBJ2-7, is EAGVAQSPRYKIIEKRQSVAFWCNPISGHATLYWYQQILGQGPKLLIQFQNNGVVDDSQLPKDRFSAERLKGVDSTLKIQPAKLEDSAVYLCVSSTTQGGQVLGLYEQYFGPGTRLTVT.

This clonotype was observed a handful of times. Being one base from a much bigger clone, this may be a read error. The chain combines TRBV7-9 with TRBJ2-3; D not certain. This CDR3 has 14 residues. Per the germline V gene, CDR1 is SEHNR and CDR2 is FQNEAQ (reference sequence). CDR3 DNA: TGTGCCAGCAGCTTGAGCCAGGCCCCAGATGCGCAGTATTTT. It yields the protein CASSLSQAPDAQYF.

The chain employs TRBV5-1 and TRBJ2-5; 11 bases align to TRBD2. V dropped 4 bases and J dropped 13; count of bases not matched to a gene: 18. Germline CDR1 SGHRS, CDR2 YFSETQ. The CDR3 has 16 amino acids. The CDR3 sequence is CASSPLAGGSQEIRYF. The CDR3 DNA is TGCGCCAGCAGCCCCCTAGCGGGAGGATCACAAGAGATCCGGTACTTC.

This clonotype showed up many times. The chain uses TRBV6-1 and TRBJ2-7; D assignment may be TRBD1 or TRBD2 (5 bases each). CDR1 is MNHNS and CDR2 is SASEGT in the germline V gene. Trimming pared 8 bases from V and 1 base from J, leaving 15 bases between. This CDR3 is built from 14 residues. The DNA for the CDR3 is TGTGCCAGCTCGCAGGGACCCAGGTCCTACGAGCAGTACTTC. Encoded protein: CASSQGPRSYEQYF.

J is TRBJ1-2 and V is TRBV19; 8 nucleotides match TRBD1. The CDR3 length is 14 residues. V trimming: 4 bases; J trimming: 3 bases; junction bases outside the gene matches: 4. Germline loops: CDR1 LNHDA, CDR2 SQIVND (reference sequence). The CDR3 bases are TGTGCCAGTAGTACCTCGGACAGGGACTATGGCTACACCTTC. Translating gives CASSTSDRDYGYTF.

Comments on this clonotype: The junction departs from germline at one end; a sequencing error may be responsible. V and J are TRBV6-8 and TRBJ2-7, with 8 bases fitting TRBD1. The V gene's germline CDR1 is MNHGY and CDR2 SAAAGT. The CDR3 consists of 15 residues. In DNA, the CDR3 is TGCGCCAGCAGATGGGGACAGGTCGCTACGAGAGAGCAGTACTTC. Its translation is CASRWGQVATREQYF.

Turning to this clonotype: Its ends do not fully match the called genes, so a read error is possible. The rearrangement uses TRBV29-1 and TRBJ1-1; D is unclear. This CDR3 comprises 11 residues. Germline CDR1 reads SQVTM; CDR2 reads ANQGSEA. The CDR3 DNA reads TGCAGCGTTGTGTGGGGAATGGAAGCTTTCTTC. This codes for CSVVWGMEAFF.

About this clonotype: Mismatch with germline at one junction end may stem from a read error. J is TRBJ2-7 and V is TRBV12-3 or TRBV12-4, with a weak D call TRBD1 (6 bases). The CDR3 runs 14 residues. The CDR3 DNA reads TGTGCCAGCAGTTATATGACAGGATCCTACGAGCAGTATTTC. Residues: CASSYMTGSYEQYF.

The chain combines TRBV29-1 with TRBJ2-7; no reliable D call. V lost 0 bases and J 7 bases, leaving 16 bases between the germline ends. CDR3 size: 14 residues. Germline CDR1 is SQVTM and CDR2 is ANQGSEA. CDR3 nucleotide sequence: TGCAGCGTTGAAGATCTCAGACAAGGGTATGAGCAGTACTTC. Translating gives CSVEDLRQGYEQYF.

This clonotype has more than one count but fewer than ten. The chain uses TRBV20-1 and TRBJ1-6; tentative D call: TRBD1 (5 bases). Germline V CDR1 and CDR2: DFQATT, SNEGSKA (reference sequence). The V end lost 3 bases, the J end lost 3 bases, and 9 bases lay between the germline ends. This CDR3 has 14 amino acids. CDR3 coding DNA: TGCAGTGCTAGGCAGGGAAACTATAATTCACCCCTCCACTTT. Translating it yields CSARQGNYNSPLHF.

The table lists this clonotype with a count of one. A read error is likely, as this CDR3 ends without the conserved phenylalanine or tryptophan. The DNA is left out, because the CDR3 cannot be placed on it with certainty; the CDR3 is given as TCRdb lists it. The chain has TRBV11-2 and TRBJ2-5; the table's D gene call, TRBD1, was not cross checked with the DNA. Germline CDR1 reads SGHAT; CDR2 reads FQNNGV. Inclusive of both ends, the CDR3 amounts to 12 amino acids. The CDR3 here is CASSLEERAQYL.

Details on this clonotype: Germline is not matched at one junction end, which may reflect a read error. This chain connects TRBV4-2 to TRBJ1-1; D is uncertain. The germline CDR1 and CDR2 sequences are LGHNA and YNFKEQ. The CDR3 loop spans 16 amino acids. CDR3 sequence (DNA): TGTGCCAGCAGTCAAGGGCTTCAGTGGGGGAACACTGAAGCTTTCTTT. This gives the protein CASSQGLQWGNTEAFF.

This clonotype was found many times. The rearrangement links TRBV28 to TRBJ2-1; 8 bases fit TRBD2. CDR1 is MDHEN and CDR2 is SYDVKM in the germline V gene. The CDR3 spans 13 residues. V shed 7 bases, J shed 5 bases, and the junction held 4 bases outside the gene matches. In DNA form, the CDR3 reads TGTGCCAGCAAAGAAGCGGGGGACAATGAGCAGTTCTTC. Translation: CASKEAGDNEQFF.

As for this clonotype: Germline is not matched at one junction end, which may reflect a read error. The chain combines TRBV11-2 with TRBJ2-7, with D unresolved. The CDR3 is 13 residues long. CDR1 and CDR2 (germline): SGHAT, FQNNGV. The CDR3 coding sequence is TGTGCCAGCCCCAAAGAGGCGCCCTACGGGCAGTATTTC. Residues: CASPKEAPYGQYF.

This clonotype was detected only a few times. This chain uses TRBV3-1 with TRBJ1-1; D not certain. Deletions cut 1 base from V and 11 bases from J, with 8 bases between. The CDR3 spans 11 residues. Germline V gene lookup returns CDR1 LGHDT and CDR2 YNNKEL (reference sequence). Written as DNA, the CDR3 is TGTGCCAGCAGCCAAGTTGGAACGGCTTTCTTT. Translating gives CASSQVGTAFF. Looking up the rest from reference TRBV3-1 and TRBJ1-1 gives the full variable domain: DTAVSQTPKYLVTQMGNDKSIKCEQNLGHDTMYWYKQDSKKFLKIMFSYNNKELIINETVPNRFSPKSPDKAHLNLHINSLELGDSAVYFCASSQVGTAFFGQGTRLTVV.

This clonotype appeared many times. The chain carries TRBV30 and TRBJ1-6; D possibly corresponds to TRBD1 (5 bases). The CDR3 has 13 amino acids. Germline V gives CDR1 GTSNPN, CDR2 SVGIG (reference sequence). V gave up 3 bases and J gave up 8 bases, with 11 bases separating them. The CDR3 loop is CAWSGQGDSPLHF. The CDR3 region has the DNA TGTGCCTGGAGCGGGCAGGGCGATTCACCCCTCCACTTT.

Of note for this clonotype: One end of the junction varies from germline; a read error may be responsible. The chain links TRBV11-2 to TRBJ2-3; weak D call: TRBD1 (5 bases). The length of the CDR3 is 15 residues. CDR1 is SGHAT, CDR2 FQNNGV, per germline. The chain's CDR3 is CASSERNRHTDAQYF. CDR3 nucleotide sequence: TGTGCCAGCAGCGAACGGAACAGGCACACAGATGCGCAATATTTT.